This record concerns one T cell receptor (beta chain) sequence. Its antigen is unknown. The CDR3 contains 15 residues. Trimming stripped 6 bases from V and 0 bases from J, with 13 bases between. CDR1 and CDR2 (germline): MNHEY, SVGAGI. The data stem from a study of OX40 agonist ivuxolimab in advanced cancers. At the level of the study: Participants, about 83% male, averaged roughly 60 years of age, ranging from about 23 to 85. Study-wide points: CD4+ and CD8+ blood T cells expanded clonally by week 6 at 0.1 to 3.0 mg/kg. CD8+ T cells averaged more expanded clones than CD4+. Not determined was the antigen specificity of the expanded peripheral T cells.

This table comes from immunoSEQ multiplex PCR, and its TCRdb copy is limited to in-frame clones, with some not included. The data show 80,000 to 95,000 clones, 87% seen once. The sample consisted of CD4+ or CD8+ T cells sorted from blood, taken in a trial of the OX40 agonist ivuxolimab. V usage is TRBV6-5 and J usage is TRBJ2-3, with D perhaps being TRBD1 or TRBD2 (5 bases each). The clonotype comes from an adult with an advanced solid tumor such as melanoma, head and neck, liver or kidney cancer. CDR3: CASSLGTVSTDTQYF. CDR3 coding DNA: TGTGCCAGCAGCCTCGGGACGGTGAGCACAGATACGCAGTATTTT.